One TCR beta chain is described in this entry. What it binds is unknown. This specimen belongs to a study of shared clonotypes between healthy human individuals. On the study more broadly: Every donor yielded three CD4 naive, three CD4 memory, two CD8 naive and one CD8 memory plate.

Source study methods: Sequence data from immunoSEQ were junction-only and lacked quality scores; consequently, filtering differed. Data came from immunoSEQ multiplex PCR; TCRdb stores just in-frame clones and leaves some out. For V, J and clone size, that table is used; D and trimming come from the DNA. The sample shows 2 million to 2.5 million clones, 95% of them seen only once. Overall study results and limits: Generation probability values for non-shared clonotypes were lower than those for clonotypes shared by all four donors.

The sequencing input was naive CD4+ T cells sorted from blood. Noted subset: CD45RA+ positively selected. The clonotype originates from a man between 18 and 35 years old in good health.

Here the CDR3 DNA reads TGTGCCAGCAGTAAGACTGTGACCGGGGAGCTGTTTTTT. Translation gives CASSKTVTGELFF. The rearrangement links TRBV28 to TRBJ2-2, with unresolved D. Germline CDR1 is MDHEN and CDR2 is SYDVKM. With 5 bases removed from V and 5 bases from J, the gap between germline ends came to 9 bases. This CDR3 comprises 13 residues.